This T cell receptor (beta chain) was found in a study of cytomegalovirus exposure and HLA in healthy donors. PCR involved 60 Vbeta and 13 Jbeta primers. Some clones are missing from TCRdb's copy, which holds only in-frame ones; the method was immunoSEQ multiplex PCR. The sample yields 220,000 or so clones, 70% to 80% seen once. Germline V gene data show CDR1 as SGHDT and CDR2 as YYEEEE. V lost 4 bases, J lost 10 bases, and 7 bases stayed unmatched. The CDR3 length is 13 residues. This chain links TRBV5-6 with TRBJ2-1; the match to TRBD2 covers 8 bases. The TCR was taken from a woman in her 30s in good health and CMV-seronegative. The material sequenced was PBMCs. CDR3 sequence (DNA): TGTGCCAGCAGCATCGGGACTAGTGGAGAGCAGTTCTTC. Amino acids: CASSIGTSGEQFF.